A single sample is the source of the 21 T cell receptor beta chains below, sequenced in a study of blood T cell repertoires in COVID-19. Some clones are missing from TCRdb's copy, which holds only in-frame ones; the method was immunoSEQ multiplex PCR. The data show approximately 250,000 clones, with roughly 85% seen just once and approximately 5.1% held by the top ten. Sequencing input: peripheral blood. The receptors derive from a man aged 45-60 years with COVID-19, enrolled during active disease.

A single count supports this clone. CDR3 bases: TGTGCCAGCAGGGGCCCGGCCGGGGAGCTGTTTTTT. It is translated as CASRGPAGELFF. The rearrangement joins TRBV2 to TRBJ2-2; D not certain. The CDR3 has 12 amino acids. Germline CDR1 and CDR2: SNHLY and FYNNEI. Trimming left V 6 bases short and J 6 bases short, with 8 bases between.

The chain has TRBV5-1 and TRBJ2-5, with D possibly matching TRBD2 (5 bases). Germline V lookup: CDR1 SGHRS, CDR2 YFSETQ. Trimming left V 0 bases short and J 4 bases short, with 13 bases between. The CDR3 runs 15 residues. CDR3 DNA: TGCGCCAGCAGCTTGGTAACGGGGAATTTAGAGACCCAGTACTTC. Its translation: CASSLVTGNLETQYF.

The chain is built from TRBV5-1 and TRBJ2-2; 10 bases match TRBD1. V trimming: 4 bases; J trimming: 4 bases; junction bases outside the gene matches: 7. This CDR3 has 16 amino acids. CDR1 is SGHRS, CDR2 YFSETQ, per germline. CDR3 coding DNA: TGCGCCAGCAGCCCCACTCGACAGGGGGCCACCGGGGAGCTGTTTTTT. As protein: CASSPTRQGATGELFF.

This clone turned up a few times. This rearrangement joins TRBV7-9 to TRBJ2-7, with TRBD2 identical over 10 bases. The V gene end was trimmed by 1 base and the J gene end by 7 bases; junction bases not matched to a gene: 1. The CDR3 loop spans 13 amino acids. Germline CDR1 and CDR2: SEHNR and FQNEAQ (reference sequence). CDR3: CASSLVAGGEQYF. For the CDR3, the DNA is TGTGCCAGCAGCTTAGTAGCGGGGGGTGAGCAGTACTTC.

In nucleotides, the CDR3 is TGTGCCAGCAGCACAGACGAGTGGACCCAGTACTTC. Translation gives CASSTDEWTQYF. The rearrangement uses TRBV12-3 or TRBV12-4 and TRBJ2-5; D gene unclear. Trimming took off 6 bases at V and 7 bases at J, with 12 bases between the two ends. The CDR3 contains 12 residues.

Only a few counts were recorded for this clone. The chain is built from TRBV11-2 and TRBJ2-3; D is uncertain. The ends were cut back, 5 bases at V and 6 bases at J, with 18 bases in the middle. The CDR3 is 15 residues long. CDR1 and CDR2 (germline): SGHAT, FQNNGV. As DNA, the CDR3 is TGTGCCAGCAGCACGAGCTCAACCCCTTTGGATACGCAGTATTTT. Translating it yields CASSTSSTPLDTQYF.

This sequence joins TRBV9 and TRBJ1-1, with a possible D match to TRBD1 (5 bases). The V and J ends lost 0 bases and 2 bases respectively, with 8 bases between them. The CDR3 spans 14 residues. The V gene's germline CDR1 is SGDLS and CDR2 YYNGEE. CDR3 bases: TGTGCCAGCAGCGTAGAAGACAGAAACACTGAAGCTTTCTTT. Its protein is CASSVEDRNTEAFF.

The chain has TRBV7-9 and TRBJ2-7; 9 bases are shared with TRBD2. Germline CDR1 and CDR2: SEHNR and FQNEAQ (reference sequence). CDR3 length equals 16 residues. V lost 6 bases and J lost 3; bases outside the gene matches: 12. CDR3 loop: CASRPPIAGAHYEQYF. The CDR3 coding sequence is TGTGCCAGCAGACCGCCGATAGCGGGGGCCCACTACGAGCAGTACTTC.

CDR3: CASSFTGTGRETGELFF. CDR3 nucleotide sequence: TGCGCCAGCAGCTTCACCGGGACAGGGCGTGAAACCGGGGAGCTGTTTTTT. The V call is TRBV5-1, the J call TRBJ2-2; 9 bases align to TRBD1. The J segment lost 5 bases and the V segment lost 2 bases, leaving 10 bases of the junction unmatched. The CDR3 has 17 residues. CDR1 SGHRS and CDR2 YFSETQ come from the germline V gene.

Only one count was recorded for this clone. CDR3 nucleotides: TGCAGCGTTGGGCAAAACAGGGAAGAGACCCAGTACTTC. It codes for CSVGQNREETQYF. V is TRBV29-1 and J is TRBJ2-5; D may be TRBD1 (6 bases). The CDR3 totals 13 residues. Trimming took off 4 bases at V and 3 bases at J, with 12 bases between the two ends. Germline CDR1 reads SQVTM; CDR2 reads ANQGSEA. Supplemented by reference TRBV29-1 and TRBJ2-5, the full variable domain reads SAVISQKPSRDICQRGTSLTIQCQVDSQVTMMFWYRQQPGQSLTLIATANQGSEATYESGFVIDKFPISRPNLTFSTLTVSNMSPEDSSIYLCSVGQNREETQYFGPGTRLLVL.

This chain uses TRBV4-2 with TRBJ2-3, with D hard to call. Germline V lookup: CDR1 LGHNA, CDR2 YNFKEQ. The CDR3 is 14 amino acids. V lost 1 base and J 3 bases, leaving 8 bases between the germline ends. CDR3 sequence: CASSQGLYTDTQYF. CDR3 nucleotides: TGTGCCAGCAGCCAAGGTCTTTATACAGATACGCAGTATTTT.

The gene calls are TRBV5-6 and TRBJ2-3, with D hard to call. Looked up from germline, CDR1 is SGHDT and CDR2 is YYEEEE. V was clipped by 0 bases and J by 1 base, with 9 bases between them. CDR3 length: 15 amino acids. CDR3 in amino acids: CASSLEESGTDTQYF. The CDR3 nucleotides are TGTGCCAGCAGCTTGGAGGAGTCGGGCACAGATACGCAGTATTTT. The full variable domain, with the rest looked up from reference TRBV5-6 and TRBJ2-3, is DAGVTQSPTHLIKTRGQQVTLRCSPKSGHDTVSWYQQALGQGPQFIFQYYEEEERQRGNFPDRFSGHQFPNYSSELNVNALLLGDSALYLCASSLEESGTDTQYFGPGTRLTVL.

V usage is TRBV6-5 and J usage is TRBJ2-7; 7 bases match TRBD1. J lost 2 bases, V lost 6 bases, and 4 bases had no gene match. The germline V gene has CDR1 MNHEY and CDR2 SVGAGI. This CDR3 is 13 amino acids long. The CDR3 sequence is CASRDRTAYEQYF. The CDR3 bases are TGTGCCAGCAGGGACAGGACAGCCTACGAGCAGTACTTC.

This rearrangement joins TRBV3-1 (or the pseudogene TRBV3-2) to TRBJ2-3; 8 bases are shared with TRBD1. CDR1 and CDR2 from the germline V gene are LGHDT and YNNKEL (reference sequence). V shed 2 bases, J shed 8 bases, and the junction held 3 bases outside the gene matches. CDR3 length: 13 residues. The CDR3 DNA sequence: TGTGCCAGCAGCCAAAATCAGGGGGCTACGCAGTATTTT. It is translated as CASSQNQGATQYF.

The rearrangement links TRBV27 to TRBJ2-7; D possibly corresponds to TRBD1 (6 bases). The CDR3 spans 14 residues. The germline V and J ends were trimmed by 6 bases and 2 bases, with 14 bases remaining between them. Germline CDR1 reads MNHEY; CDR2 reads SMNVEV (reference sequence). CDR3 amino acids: CASSAVGGAYEQYF. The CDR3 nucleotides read TGTGCCAGCAGCGCCGTAGGGGGAGCCTACGAGCAGTACTTC.

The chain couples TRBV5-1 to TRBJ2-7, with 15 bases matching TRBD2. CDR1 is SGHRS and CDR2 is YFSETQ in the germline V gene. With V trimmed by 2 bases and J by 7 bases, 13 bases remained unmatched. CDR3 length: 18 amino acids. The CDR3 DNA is TGCGCCAGCAGCTTCGTTACAAGGACTAGCGGGGGGGCCGGGGAGCAGTACTTC. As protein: CASSFVTRTSGGAGEQYF.

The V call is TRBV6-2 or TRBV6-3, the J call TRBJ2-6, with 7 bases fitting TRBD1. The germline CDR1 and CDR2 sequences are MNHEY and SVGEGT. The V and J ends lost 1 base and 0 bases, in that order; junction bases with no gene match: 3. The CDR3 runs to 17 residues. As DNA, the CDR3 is TGTGCCAGCAGTTACTTGTCAGGGGGCTCTGGGGCCAACGTCCTGACTTTC. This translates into CASSYLSGGSGANVLTF.

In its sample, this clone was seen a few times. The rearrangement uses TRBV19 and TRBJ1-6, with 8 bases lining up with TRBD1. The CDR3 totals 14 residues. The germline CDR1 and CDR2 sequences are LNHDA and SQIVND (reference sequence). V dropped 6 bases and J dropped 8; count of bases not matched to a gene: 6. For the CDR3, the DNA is TGTGCCAGTAGGCCGGACAGGGCGTATTCACCCCTCCACTTT. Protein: CASRPDRAYSPLHF.

The CDR3 spells CASSPLAGGPDTQYF. The CDR3 DNA is TGTGCCAGCAGCCCACTAGCGGGGGGGCCGGATACGCAGTATTTT. The rearrangement joins TRBV11-2 to TRBJ2-3; 13 bases are shared with TRBD2. Germline CDR1 and CDR2: SGHAT and FQNNGV. There are 15 residues in the CDR3. V shed 5 bases, J shed 6 bases, and the junction held 5 bases outside the gene matches.

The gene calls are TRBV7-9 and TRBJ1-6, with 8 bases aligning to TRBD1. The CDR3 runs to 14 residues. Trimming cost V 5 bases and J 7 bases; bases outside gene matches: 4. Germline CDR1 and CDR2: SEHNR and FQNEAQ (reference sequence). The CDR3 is CASSQQGVNSPLHF. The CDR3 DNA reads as TGTGCCAGCAGCCAACAGGGGGTGAATTCACCCCTCCACTTT.

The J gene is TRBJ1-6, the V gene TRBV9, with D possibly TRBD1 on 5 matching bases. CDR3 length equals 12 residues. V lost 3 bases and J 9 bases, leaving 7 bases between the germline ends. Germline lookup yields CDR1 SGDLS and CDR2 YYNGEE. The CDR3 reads CASSDGGSPLHF. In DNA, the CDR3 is TGTGCCAGCAGCGACGGGGGTTCACCCCTCCACTTT. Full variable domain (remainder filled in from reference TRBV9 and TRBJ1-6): DSGVTQTPKHLITATGQRVTLRCSPRSGDLSVYWYQQSLDQGLQFLIQYYNGEERAKGNILERFSAQQFPDLHSELNLSSLELGDSALYFCASSDGGSPLHFGNGTRLTVT.